This T cell receptor (beta chain) was identified during a study of T cell repertoires in cytomegalovirus infection. One entry per CDR3 protein, called by TCRdb with MiXCR from the reads. This table has hundreds of thousands of distinct CDR3 sequences, roughly 43% appearing once. CDR3 length: 14 residues. Germline V gives CDR1 MNHNS, CDR2 SASEGT. V was trimmed by 5 bases and J by 9 bases, leaving 17 bases between them. This clonotype occurred once. Its antigen is not identified. Study outcomes and limitations: HLA-C-restricted, CMV-specific TCR beta clonotypes were dominant ex vivo.

The TCR originated in a human donor in good health (CMV status not recorded). Some clones in this sample may be carry-over from other donors' samples. The chain links TRBV6-1 to TRBJ2-4, with D tentatively TRBD1 or TRBD2 (6 bases each). Sequences were derived from cultured PBMCs, sampled from culture after CMV antigen stimulation. CDR3 nucleotides: TGTGCCAGCAGTTCTCGGAGGGGACACGGCATTCAGTACTTC. Residues: CASSSRRGHGIQYF.